One and the same sample provided the 9 T cell receptor beta chains below, sequenced in a study of CD8 T cells in Susac syndrome. The authors reverse transcribed roughly 0.5 to 1 ug RNA with random hexamers. TCRdb ran MiXCR on the immunoSEQ multiplex PCR reads and lists one entry per CDR3 protein. The table records over 300,000 distinct CDR3 sequences, just over 90% of them present only once. Sequencing input: CD4+ T cells from PBMCs. These receptors were taken from a human donor with multiple sclerosis.

The CDR3 DNA reads as TGTGCCAGCAGTTTAGCCCTCGGACGGAACACCTTTAGGGATGGCGGGGAGCTGTTTTTT. Translation: CASSLALGRNTFRDGGELFF. V gene TRBV12-3 or TRBV12-4 combines with J gene TRBJ2-2; D not resolved. Trimming removed 0 bases at V and 7 bases at J, with 27 bases between. The CDR3 totals 20 residues.

The chain links TRBV5-1 to TRBJ2-7; 7 nucleotides agree with TRBD1. This CDR3 has 15 residues. CDR1 SGHRS and CDR2 YFSETQ come from the germline V gene. Trimming at V came to 0 bases and at J to 3 bases, leaving 6 bases not matched to a gene. DNA for the CDR3: TGCGCCAGCAGCTTGGACGGGGACAGCGTCTACGAGCAGTACTTC. Translating it yields CASSLDGDSVYEQYF.

The chain links TRBV7-9 to TRBJ1-1; the D is unclear. CDR3 size: 13 residues. V gave up 0 bases and J gave up 6 bases, with 8 bases separating them. The germline V gene has CDR1 SEHNR and CDR2 FQNEAQ (reference sequence). This CDR3 is CASSLADLAEAFF. The CDR3 region has the DNA TGTGCCAGCAGCTTAGCGGATTTGGCTGAAGCTTTCTTT. The whole variable domain, filled in from reference TRBV7-9 and TRBJ1-1, reads DTGVSQNPRHKITKRGQNVTFRCDPISEHNRLYWYRQTLGQGPEFLTYFQNEAQLEKSRLLSDRFSAERPKGSFSTLEIQRTEQGDSAMYLCASSLADLAEAFFGQGTRLTVV.

J is TRBJ1-1 and V is TRBV7-2; 7 bases map to TRBD1. Per the germline V gene, CDR1 is SGHTA and CDR2 is FQGNSA. The CDR3 sequence is 15 residues long. Trimming at V came to 4 bases and at J to 6 bases, leaving 11 bases not matched to a gene. This CDR3 is CASSSSGGGHAEAFF. In DNA form, the CDR3 reads TGTGCCAGCAGCTCGTCAGGGGGGGGCCACGCTGAAGCTTTCTTT.

In this sample, this clonotype turned up once. This rearrangement joins TRBV29-1 to TRBJ2-1; TRBD2 matches 8 bases. V trimming: 5 bases; J trimming: 5 bases; junction bases outside the gene matches: 8. Germline V gives CDR1 SQVTM, CDR2 ANQGSEA. CDR3 length: 14 residues. DNA for the CDR3: TGCAGCGTTCAGTCGGGAGGGCCCCACAATGAGCAGTTCTTC. Amino acids: CSVQSGGPHNEQFF.

The gene calls are TRBV9 and TRBJ1-2; D unresolved. With 0 bases removed from V and 6 bases from J, the gap between germline ends came to 9 bases. The CDR3 consists of 13 residues. From germline, CDR1 is SGDLS and CDR2 YYNGEE. CDR3 amino acids: CASSVVPPNGYTF. The CDR3 DNA is TGTGCCAGCAGCGTAGTACCGCCCAATGGCTACACCTTC.

V usage is TRBV4-3 and J usage is TRBJ2-7; D gene uncertain. V was pared by 0 bases and J by 9 bases, with 9 bases between. Per germline, CDR1 LGHNA and CDR2 YSLEER. There are 12 residues in the CDR3. CDR3 amino acids: CASSQDRNVQYF. The CDR3 bases are TGCGCCAGCAGCCAAGATCGTAACGTGCAGTACTTC.

The chain carries TRBV19 and TRBJ1-1; D gene uncertain. CDR1 and CDR2 from the germline V gene are LNHDA and SQIVND (reference sequence). This CDR3 has 13 residues. Trimming pared 9 bases from V and 0 bases from J, leaving 11 bases between. The CDR3 loop reads CASVSPMNTEAFF. The CDR3 region has the DNA TGTGCCAGCGTCTCCCCGATGAACACTGAAGCTTTCTTT.

Written as DNA, the CDR3 is TGTGCCAGCAGCTTAAATGGCGGGAGGATGGGGCAAGAGACCCAGTACTTC. Translating gives CASSLNGGRMGQETQYF. The V call is TRBV7-3, the J call TRBJ2-5, with 8 bases lining up with TRBD2. The germline V gene has CDR1 SGHTA and CDR2 FQGTGA. This CDR3 comprises 17 residues. With V trimmed by 1 base and J by 2 bases, 9 bases remained unmatched.